This TCR beta chain is from a study of shared clonotypes between healthy human individuals. Study-level background: Used for every donor were three CD4 naive, three CD4 memory, two CD8 naive and one CD8 memory plate.

Sequenced by immunoSEQ multiplex PCR; TCRdb stores in-frame clones only, minus some. The profile shows hundreds of thousands of clones, about 96% of them singletons. Terminally differentiated effector memory CD45RA+ cells were excluded by CCR7 positive selection of CD45RO-negative cells. Trimming removed 11 bases from V and 8 bases from J; junction bases left unmatched: 12. Germline-derived CDR1 and CDR2 are WSHSY and SAAADI. This CDR3 has 13 residues. The chain is built from TRBV10-2 and TRBJ2-3; 8 bases align to TRBD2. The sequence derives from a young woman in good health. The sample comprised naive CD8+ T cells sorted from blood. The CDR3 region has the DNA TGCGCCGCCGGGGGGGCGGGAGAGGGTACGCAGTATTTT. This translates into CAAGGAGEGTQYF.